This T cell receptor (beta chain) was sequenced during a study of beta chain features in type 1 diabetes. Every bit of the isolated RNA underwent reverse transcription, so sequencing read expressed TCRB transcripts. Profiling relied on immunoSEQ multiplex PCR, and the TCRdb table lists in-frame clones only, not all of them. The top ten hold less than 0.06% of the sample, which has more than 350,000 clones, approximately 10% seen once. This clone was observed a few times. Its antigen remains unidentified. Findings of the study overall: A closer apparent resemblance between naive, central memory and Treg TCRB repertoires was seen in patients than in healthy donors.

Purities over 95% were achieved in all sorted populations. Trimming removed 7 bases from V and 6 bases from J, with 16 bases in between. The CDR3 loop spans 13 amino acids. Germline-derived CDR1 and CDR2 are SQVTM and ANQGSEA. The origin of this receptor is a woman aged 18-35 years in good health. This chain connects TRBV29-1 to TRBJ2-1; a possible D gene is TRBD2 (7 bases). Sequencing was done on a sample of naive CD4+ T cells from blood. For the CDR3, the DNA is TGCAGCGCCGAGGGGGGGTTAGGCAATGAGCAGTTCTTC. It is translated as CSAEGGLGNEQFF.